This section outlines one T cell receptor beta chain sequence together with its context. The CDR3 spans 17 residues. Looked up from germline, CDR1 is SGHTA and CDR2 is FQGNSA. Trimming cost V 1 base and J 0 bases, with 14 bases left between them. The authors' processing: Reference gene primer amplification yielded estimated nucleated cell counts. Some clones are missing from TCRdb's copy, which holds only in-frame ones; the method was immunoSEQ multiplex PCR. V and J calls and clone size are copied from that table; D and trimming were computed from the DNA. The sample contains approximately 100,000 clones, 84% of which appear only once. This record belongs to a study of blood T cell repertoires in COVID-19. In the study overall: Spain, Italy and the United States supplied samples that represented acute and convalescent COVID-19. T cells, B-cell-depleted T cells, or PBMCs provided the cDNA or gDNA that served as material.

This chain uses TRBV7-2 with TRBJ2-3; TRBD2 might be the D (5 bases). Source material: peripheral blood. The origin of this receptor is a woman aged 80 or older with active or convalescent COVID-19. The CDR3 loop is CASSLGLTTLSTDTQYF. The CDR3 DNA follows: TGTGCCAGCAGCTTAGGATTGACTACCCTTAGCACAGATACGCAGTATTTT.